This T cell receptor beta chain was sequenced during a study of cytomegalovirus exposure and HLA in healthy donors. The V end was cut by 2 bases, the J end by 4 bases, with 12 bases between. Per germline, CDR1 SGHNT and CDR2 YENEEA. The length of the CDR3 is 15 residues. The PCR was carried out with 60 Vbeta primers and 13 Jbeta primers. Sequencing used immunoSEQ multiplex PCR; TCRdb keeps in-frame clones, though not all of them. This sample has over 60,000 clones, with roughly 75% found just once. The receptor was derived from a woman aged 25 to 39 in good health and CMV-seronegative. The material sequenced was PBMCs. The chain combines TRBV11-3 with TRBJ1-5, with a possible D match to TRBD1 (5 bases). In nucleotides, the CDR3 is TGTGCCAGCAGCTTACAGGGTATGAGTAATCAGCCCCAGCATTTT. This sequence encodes CASSLQGMSNQPQHF. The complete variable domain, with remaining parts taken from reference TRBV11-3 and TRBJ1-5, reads EAGVVQSPRYKIIEKKQPVAFWCNPISGHNTLYWYLQNLGQGPELLIRYENEEAVDDSQLPKDRFSAERLKGVDSTLKIQPAELGDSAVYLCASSLQGMSNQPQHFGDGTRLSIL.